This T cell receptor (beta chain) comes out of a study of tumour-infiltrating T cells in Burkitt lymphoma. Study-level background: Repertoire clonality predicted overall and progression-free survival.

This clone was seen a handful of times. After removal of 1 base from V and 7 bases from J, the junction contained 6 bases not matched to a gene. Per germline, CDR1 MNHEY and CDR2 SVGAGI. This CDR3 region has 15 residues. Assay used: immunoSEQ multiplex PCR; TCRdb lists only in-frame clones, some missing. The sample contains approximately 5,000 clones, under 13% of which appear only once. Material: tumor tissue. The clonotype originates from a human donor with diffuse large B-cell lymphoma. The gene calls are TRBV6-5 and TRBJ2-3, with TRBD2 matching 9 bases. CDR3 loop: CASSYWSGGTNTQYF. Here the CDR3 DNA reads TGTGCCAGCAGTTACTGGAGCGGGGGGACAAATACGCAGTATTTT.